This passage covers 7 T cell receptor beta chains from one sample sequenced in a study of blood T cell repertoires in COVID-19. Sequenced by immunoSEQ multiplex PCR; TCRdb stores in-frame clones only, minus some. This repertoire shows a few hundred thousand clones, approximately 93% found once; its top ten account for 0.7% to 0.95%. Sequenced sample: PBMCs or T cells enriched from blood (not recorded which). These receptors all stem from a middle-aged woman who had been exposed to COVID-19.

The chain recombines TRBV5-8 with TRBJ1-1, with 8 bases that match TRBD1. Germline CDR1 SGHTS, CDR2 YDEGEE. The V gene end was trimmed by 1 base and the J gene end by 5 bases; junction bases not matched to a gene: 4. The CDR3 runs 14 residues. The chain's CDR3 is CASSLYQGATEAFF. The CDR3 DNA follows: TGTGCCAGCAGCTTGTATCAGGGGGCTACTGAAGCTTTCTTT.

The chain uses TRBV6-6 and TRBJ1-5; D is unresolved. V shed 0 bases and J shed 8 bases, with 17 bases lying between them. Germline-derived CDR1 and CDR2 are MNHNY and SVGAGI (reference sequence). CDR3 size: 16 residues. DNA for the CDR3: TGTGCCAGCAGTTACTCCACACTGCAACCCCGGGAGCCCCAGCATTTT. It encodes CASSYSTLQPREPQHF.

The chain is built from TRBV7-2 and TRBJ2-7; no clear D. The CDR3 sequence is 11 residues long. Germline assignment: CDR1 SGHTA and CDR2 FQGNSA. V lost 0 bases and J lost 5, with 2 bases in between. The CDR3 DNA reads as TGTGCCAGCAGCTTAGCCAACGAGCAGTACTTC. Amino acid sequence: CASSLANEQYF.

Of note for this clone: The same CDR3 also results from other DNA sequences found in this sample. This rearrangement joins TRBV29-1 to TRBJ2-1; 10 bases align to TRBD2. Germline lookup yields CDR1 SQVTM and CDR2 ANQGSEA. Losses at the gene ends were 4 bases for V and 7 bases for J; bases not matched to a gene: 10. The CDR3 consists of 15 residues. The CDR3 region has the DNA TGCAGCGTTGTGGGGCTAGCGGGAGAAGTGAATGAGCAGTTCTTC. It codes for CSVVGLAGEVNEQFF.

J is TRBJ2-5 and V is TRBV7-9; 8 nucleotides line up with TRBD2. The junction had 11 bases not matched to a gene; V was cut back by 5 bases and J by 6 bases. CDR3 length equals 15 residues. Germline CDR1 and CDR2: SEHNR and FQNEAQ (reference sequence). The CDR3 region has the DNA TGTGCCAGCAGCCCAAGGGGCGGGGGGCAGCAGACCCAGTACTTC. Residues: CASSPRGGGQQTQYF.

This clone was observed once. The rearrangement joins TRBV9 to TRBJ2-7; 14 bases align to TRBD2. Germline V gene lookup returns CDR1 SGDLS and CDR2 YYNGEE. This CDR3 has 16 amino acids. The V gene end was trimmed by 4 bases and the J gene end by 6 bases; junction bases not matched to a gene: 9. This chain's CDR3 is CASSIQPGLAGVEQYF. The CDR3 DNA reads TGTGCCAGCAGCATACAACCGGGACTAGCGGGGGTCGAGCAGTACTTC.

This clone appeared once. The chain combines TRBV19 with TRBJ1-5, with unresolved D. Germline V gene sequence: CDR1 LNHDA, CDR2 SQIVND (reference sequence). The CDR3 runs to 17 residues. Between the trimmed V and J ends, which lost 4 bases and 0 bases, there was a span of 16 bases. CDR3 loop: CASSKQATSGSNQPQHF. In nucleotides, the CDR3 is TGTGCCAGTAGTAAACAAGCCACAAGCGGTAGCAATCAGCCCCAGCATTTT.